This T cell receptor (beta chain) comes out of a study of OX40 agonist ivuxolimab in advanced cancers. The CDR3 is 13 residues long. Germline lookup yields CDR1 LNHDA and CDR2 SQIVND (reference sequence). Trimming took off 4 bases at V and 9 bases at J, with 13 bases between the two ends. With baseline, cycle 4 day 1, and cycle 7 day 1 as timepoints, blood was sampled. The method was immunoSEQ multiplex PCR; TCRdb's version includes in-frame clones alone and lacks a portion of them. This table has some 32,000 clones, roughly 84% appearing once. The sequence was obtained from an adult with an advanced solid tumor such as melanoma, head and neck, liver or kidney cancer. The V gene is TRBV19, the J gene TRBJ2-1; D uncertain. The sequencing here drew on CD4+ or CD8+ T cells sorted from blood, taken in a trial of the OX40 agonist ivuxolimab. The CDR3 sequence: CASSSGPAAEQFF. The CDR3 nucleotides are TGTGCCAGTAGTAGTGGACCCGCGGCTGAGCAGTTCTTC.